The present T cell receptor beta chain was sequenced within a study of blood T cell repertoires in COVID-19. Study processing details: Scientists estimated how many nucleated cells there were by amplifying reference gene primers. Sequencing was performed with immunoSEQ multiplex PCR; in TCRdb, only in-frame clones are kept and a portion is missing. The DNA was the basis for D and trimming; V, J and clone size are from that table. The sample lists some 320,000 clones; around 90% were seen once. The CDR3 loop spans 16 amino acids. Germline V gene sequence: CDR1 LNHDA, CDR2 SQIVND (reference sequence). Between the trimmed V and J ends, which lost 6 bases and 7 bases, there was a span of 22 bases.

Sequencing was done on a sample of PBMCs or T cells enriched from blood (not recorded which). The source of this sequence is a man in his sixties who had recovered from COVID-19. The chain carries TRBV19 and TRBJ2-1; tentatively, D is TRBD1 (6 bases). CDR3 sequence reads: CASSPQGHLWKNEQFF. The CDR3 coding sequence is TGTGCCAGTAGCCCACAGGGACACCTTTGGAAGAATGAGCAGTTCTTC. The variable domain in full, with the rest retrieved from reference TRBV19 and TRBJ2-1, is DGGITQSPKYLFRKEGQNVTLSCEQNLNHDAMYWYRQDPGQGLRLIYYSQIVNDFQKGDIAEGYSVSREKKESFPLTVTSAQKNPTAFYLCASSPQGHLWKNEQFFGPGTRLTVL.